Listed here are 21 T cell receptor beta chains from one sample, sequenced in a study of vaccination and CD4 T cells after COVID-19. Oncomine TCR Beta short-read sequencing was applied to DNA from cultured CD4+ T cells. TCRdb called the PCR reads again in MiXCR, with one record for every CDR3 protein. The sample shows roughly 10,000 distinct CDR3 sequences, approximately 57% of them seen only once. Sample treatment: 10-day PBMC culture with coronavirus spike peptide pools or control peptides (ViraFEST assay). Which antigens these TCRs recognize remains unknown. The sequenced sample was CD4+ T cells from blood, cultured in vitro. Receptors were obtained from a human donor who had recovered from COVID-19.

This clonotype has only a few counts. This chain joins TRBV2 and TRBJ2-3; 7 bases align to TRBD1. The CDR3 has 14 residues. The J segment lost 2 bases and the V segment lost 7 bases, leaving 6 bases of the junction unmatched. Germline lookup yields CDR1 SNHLY and CDR2 FYNNEI. CDR3 bases: TGTGCCAGCAAGAAGACAGGGTCCACAGATACGCAGTATTTT. It is translated as CASKKTGSTDTQYF. Full variable domain (outside the CDR3, taken from reference TRBV2 and TRBJ2-3): EPEVTQTPSHQVTQMGQEVILRCVPISNHLYFYWYRQILGQKVEFLVSFYNNEISEKSEIFDDQFSVERPDGSNFTLKIRSTKLEDSAMYFCASKKTGSTDTQYFGPGTRLTVL.

This chain uses TRBV11-3 with TRBJ2-2; D could derive from TRBD1 or TRBD2 (5 bases each). Germline CDR1 is SGHNT and CDR2 is YENEEA. The CDR3 totals 17 residues. Trimming shortened V by 1 base and J by 2 bases, and 14 bases separated the two germline ends. CDR3 nucleotide sequence: TGTGCCAGCAGCTTAGGGTTCGACGGGGCAAACACCGGGGAGCTGTTTTTT. Translated, it gives CASSLGFDGANTGELFF.

Only a few counts were recorded for this clonotype. This chain joins TRBV2 and TRBJ2-7; 7 bases are a match to TRBD1. After removal of 3 bases from V and 5 bases from J, the junction contained 4 bases not matched to a gene. Germline V gene sequence: CDR1 SNHLY, CDR2 FYNNEI. CDR3 length equals 13 residues. CDR3 sequence (DNA): TGTGCCAGCAGTGAGGACAGGCTCAACGAGCAGTACTTC. Translating gives CASSEDRLNEQYF.

The chain is built from TRBV6-2 or TRBV6-3 and TRBJ1-6; 10 bases are a match to TRBD1. Losses at the gene ends were 6 bases for V and 8 bases for J; bases not matched to a gene: 10. Germline-derived CDR1 and CDR2 are MNHEY and SVGEGT. The CDR3 consists of 16 residues. CDR3 sequence reads: CASRPDRGNSHSPLHF. Here the CDR3 DNA reads TGTGCCAGCAGACCGGACAGGGGGAATTCGCATTCACCCCTCCACTTT.

The rearrangement joins TRBV27 to TRBJ2-5, with D uncertain. CDR3 length: 11 residues. The germline CDR1 and CDR2 sequences are MNHEY and SMNVEV (reference sequence). Trimming removed 6 bases from V and 5 bases from J, with 7 bases in between. This CDR3 is CASSLGETQYF. DNA for the CDR3: TGTGCCAGCAGCTTAGGGGAGACCCAGTACTTC.

This clonotype has just one count. This chain links TRBV29-1 with TRBJ1-2; D unresolved. This CDR3 region has 11 residues. Trimming shortened V by 0 bases and J by 8 bases, and 7 bases separated the two germline ends. Germline values: CDR1 SQVTM, CDR2 ANQGSEA. CDR3 DNA: TGCAGCGTTGAAGAATGGGAGGGCTACACCTTC. This translates into CSVEEWEGYTF.

V is TRBV24-1 and J is TRBJ2-5; 8 bases are shared with TRBD1. The V and J ends lost 2 bases and 5 bases, in that order; junction bases with no gene match: 6. Per the germline V gene, CDR1 is KGHDR and CDR2 is SFDVKD. CDR3 length equals 15 residues. The CDR3 protein is CATSDSRTGRETQYF. Written as DNA, the CDR3 is TGTGCCACCAGTGATTCTCGGACAGGGCGGGAGACCCAGTACTTC.

The chain is built from TRBV18 and TRBJ1-1, with D uncertain. CDR1 KGHSH and CDR2 LQKENI come from the germline V gene. The CDR3 spans 12 residues. With 1 base removed from V and 6 bases from J, the gap between germline ends came to 6 bases. The CDR3 region is CASSPLGSEAFF. CDR3 coding DNA: TGTGCCAGCTCACCACTTGGGTCTGAAGCTTTCTTT.

This clonotype was detected once. This sequence joins TRBV19 and TRBJ1-1, with D maybe TRBD1 (6 bases). Germline V gives CDR1 LNHDA, CDR2 SQIVND (reference sequence). Trimming removed 3 bases from V and 4 bases from J, with 18 bases in between. CDR3 size: 16 residues. The CDR3 here is CASSMIASGAGTEAFF. The CDR3 coding sequence is TGTGCCAGTAGTATGATTGCTTCGGGGGCGGGCACTGAAGCTTTCTTT.

CDR3 protein: CASSPRTPNYGYTF. For the CDR3, the DNA is TGTGCCAGCAGTCCACGGACACCTAACTATGGCTACACCTTC. The rearrangement uses TRBV6-1 and TRBJ1-2; the D gene is possibly TRBD1 (5 bases). Looked up from germline, CDR1 is MNHNS and CDR2 is SASEGT. The V end was cut by 5 bases, the J end by 0 bases, with 10 bases between. This CDR3 is 14 amino acids long.

The chain couples TRBV20-1 to TRBJ1-2; perhaps TRBD1 as D (6 bases). Germline V gene sequence: CDR1 DFQATT, CDR2 SNEGSKA (reference sequence). The V and J ends lost 4 bases and 1 base respectively, with 16 bases between them. The CDR3 runs to 15 residues. As DNA, the CDR3 is TGCAGTGCTAATTTAAGACAGGACAATAACTATGGCTACACCTTC. It specifies CSANLRQDNNYGYTF.

The V call is TRBV4-1, the J call TRBJ1-2; TRBD1 might be the D (5 bases). Trimming took off 1 base at V and 0 bases at J, with 15 bases between the two ends. Germline V gives CDR1 MGHRA, CDR2 YSYEKL. The CDR3 runs 17 residues. The CDR3 spells CASSQVGRDRANYGYTF. CDR3 nucleotide sequence: TGCGCCAGCAGCCAAGTGGGTAGGGACCGAGCTAACTATGGCTACACCTTC.

This clonotype was detected only a few times. This chain joins TRBV6-1 and TRBJ1-2, with 9 positions matching TRBD1. The CDR3 sequence is 14 residues long. Per germline, CDR1 MNHNS and CDR2 SASEGT. V was clipped by 5 bases and J by 7 bases; unmatched bases: 8. CDR3 bases: TGTGCCAGCAGTCGGGACAGGGTGGGTGGTGGCTACACCTTC. Translating gives CASSRDRVGGGYTF.

CDR3 nucleotides: TGTGCCAGCAGCTTAGTAGGCGGGGTGAACACTGAAGCTTTCTTT. Its protein product is CASSLVGGVNTEAFF. The genes are TRBV7-2 and TRBJ1-1; D not resolved. V was shortened by 1 base and J by 0 bases, with 9 bases between the two germline ends. CDR1 SGHTA and CDR2 FQGNSA come from the germline V gene. There are 15 residues in the CDR3.

The rearrangement links TRBV10-1 to TRBJ1-6; D remains unclear. This CDR3 is built from 13 residues. V lost 4 bases, J lost 6 bases, and 7 bases lay in between. Germline CDR1 reads WNHNN; CDR2 reads SYGVQD (reference sequence). The CDR3 spells CASSGNFNSPLHF. CDR3 in DNA: TGCGCCAGCAGTGGAAACTTTAATTCACCCCTCCACTTT.

The chain is built from TRBV29-1 and TRBJ1-1, with D possibly being TRBD1 (5 bases). Germline CDR1 reads SQVTM; CDR2 reads ANQGSEA. There are 14 residues in the CDR3. V was clipped by 7 bases and J by 3 bases, with 18 bases between them. CDR3 in amino acids: CSAGRGRRDTEAFF. In DNA, the CDR3 is TGCAGCGCCGGGAGGGGCAGGAGGGACACTGAAGCTTTCTTT.

The chain has TRBV6-5 and TRBJ1-1; D not certain. V lost 0 bases and J 8 bases, leaving 7 bases between the germline ends. In germline, CDR1 is MNHEY, CDR2 SVGAGI. The CDR3 runs to 12 residues. The CDR3 is CASSYSNREAFF. The CDR3 nucleotides are TGTGCCAGCAGTTACTCGAATAGAGAAGCTTTCTTT.

This clonotype turned up a few times. CDR3 amino acids: CSAPTDNYGYTF. For the CDR3, the DNA is TGCAGTGCTCCTACAGACAACTATGGCTACACCTTC. The chain couples TRBV20-1 to TRBJ1-2; unclear D gene. Per germline, CDR1 DFQATT and CDR2 SNEGSKA (reference sequence). The V gene lost 5 bases and the J gene lost 2 bases, with 9 bases spanning the gap. There are 12 residues in the CDR3.

The chain joins TRBV7-9 to TRBJ1-1; D unresolved. Trimming stripped 5 bases from V and 2 bases from J, with 21 bases between. The germline CDR1 and CDR2 sequences are SEHNR and FQNEAQ (reference sequence). This CDR3 has 17 residues. CDR3 sequence: CASSLLGFLGENTEAFF. CDR3 coding DNA: TGTGCCAGCAGCCTCCTTGGATTTCTGGGAGAAAACACTGAAGCTTTCTTT.

The J gene is TRBJ2-1, the V gene TRBV7-3; TRBD1 aligns across 7 bases. Germline CDR1 SGHTA, CDR2 FQGTGA. The CDR3 covers 13 residues. V shed 2 bases, J shed 6 bases, and the junction held 1 base outside the gene matches. CDR3 coding DNA: TGTGCCAGCAGCTTAGAGGGGGCCAATGAGCAGTTCTTC. Protein sequence: CASSLEGANEQFF.

This clonotype was counted a few times. The chain recombines TRBV6-5 with TRBJ2-5, with TRBD1 as a possible D gene (5 bases). Trimming removed 2 bases from V and 4 bases from J, with 14 bases in between. Per germline, CDR1 MNHEY and CDR2 SVGAGI. CDR3 length: 15 residues. CDR3 coding DNA: TGTGCCAGCAGTTACGCGACAGTTACTGGAGAGACCCAGTACTTC. It encodes CASSYATVTGETQYF.